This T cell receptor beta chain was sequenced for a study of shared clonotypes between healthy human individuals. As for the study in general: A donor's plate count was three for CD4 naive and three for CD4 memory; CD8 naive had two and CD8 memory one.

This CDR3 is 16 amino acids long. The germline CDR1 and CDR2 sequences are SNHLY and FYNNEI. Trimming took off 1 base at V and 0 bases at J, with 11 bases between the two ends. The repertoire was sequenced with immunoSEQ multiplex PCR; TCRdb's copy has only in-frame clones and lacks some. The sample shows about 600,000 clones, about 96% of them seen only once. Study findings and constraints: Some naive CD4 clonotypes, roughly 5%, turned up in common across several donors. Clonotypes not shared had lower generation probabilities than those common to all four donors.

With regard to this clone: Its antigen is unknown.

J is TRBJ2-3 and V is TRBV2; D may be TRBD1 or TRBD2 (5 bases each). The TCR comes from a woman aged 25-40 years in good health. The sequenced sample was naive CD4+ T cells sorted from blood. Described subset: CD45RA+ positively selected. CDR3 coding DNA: TGTGCCAGCAGTGAAGTTGGGGACGGAAGCACAGATACGCAGTATTTT. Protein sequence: CASSEVGDGSTDTQYF.